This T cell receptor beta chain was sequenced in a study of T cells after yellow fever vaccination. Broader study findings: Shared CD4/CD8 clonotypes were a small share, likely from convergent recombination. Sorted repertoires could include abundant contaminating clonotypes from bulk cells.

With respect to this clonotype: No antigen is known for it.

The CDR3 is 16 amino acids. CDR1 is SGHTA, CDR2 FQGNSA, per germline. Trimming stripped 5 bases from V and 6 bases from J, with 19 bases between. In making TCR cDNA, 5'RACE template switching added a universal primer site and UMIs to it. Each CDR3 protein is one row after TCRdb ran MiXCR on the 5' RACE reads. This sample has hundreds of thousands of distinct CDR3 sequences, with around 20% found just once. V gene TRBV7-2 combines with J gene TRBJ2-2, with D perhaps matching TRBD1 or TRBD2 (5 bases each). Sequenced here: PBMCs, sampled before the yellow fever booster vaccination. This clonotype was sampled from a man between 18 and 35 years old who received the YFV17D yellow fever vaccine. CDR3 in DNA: TGTGCCAGCAGCGGCGTCGTGAGGGGCGCCGCCGGGGAGCTGTTTTTT. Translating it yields CASSGVVRGAAGELFF. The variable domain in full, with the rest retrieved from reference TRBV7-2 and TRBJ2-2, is GAGVSQSPSNKVTEKGKDVELRCDPISGHTALYWYRQSLGQGLEFLIYFQGNSAPDKSGLPSDRFSAERTGGSVSTLTIQRTQQEDSAVYLCASSGVVRGAAGELFFGEGSRLTVL.